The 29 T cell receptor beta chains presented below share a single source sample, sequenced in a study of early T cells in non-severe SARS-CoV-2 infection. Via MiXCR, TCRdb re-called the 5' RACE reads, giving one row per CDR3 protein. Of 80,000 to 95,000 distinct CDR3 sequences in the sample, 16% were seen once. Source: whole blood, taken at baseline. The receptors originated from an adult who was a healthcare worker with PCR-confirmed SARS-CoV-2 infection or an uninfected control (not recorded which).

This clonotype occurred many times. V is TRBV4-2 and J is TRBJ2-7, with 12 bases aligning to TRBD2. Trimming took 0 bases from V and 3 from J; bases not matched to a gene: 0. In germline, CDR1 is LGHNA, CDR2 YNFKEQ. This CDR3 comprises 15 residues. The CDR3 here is CASSQETSGSYEQYF. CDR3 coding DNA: TGTGCCAGCAGCCAAGAGACTAGCGGGAGCTACGAGCAGTACTTC.

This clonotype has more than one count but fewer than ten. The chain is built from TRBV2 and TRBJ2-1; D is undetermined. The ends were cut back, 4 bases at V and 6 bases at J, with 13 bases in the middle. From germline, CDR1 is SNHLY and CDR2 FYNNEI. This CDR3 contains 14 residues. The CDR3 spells CASSGPPLLNEQFF. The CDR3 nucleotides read TGTGCCAGCAGTGGACCCCCACTGCTCAATGAGCAGTTCTTC.

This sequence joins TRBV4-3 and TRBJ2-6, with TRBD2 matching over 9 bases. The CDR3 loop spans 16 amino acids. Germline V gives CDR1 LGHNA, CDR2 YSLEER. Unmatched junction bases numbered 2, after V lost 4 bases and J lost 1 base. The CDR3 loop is CASSRLAGSGANVLTF. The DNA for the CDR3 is TGCGCCAGCAGCCGCCTAGCGGGATCTGGGGCCAACGTCCTGACTTTC.

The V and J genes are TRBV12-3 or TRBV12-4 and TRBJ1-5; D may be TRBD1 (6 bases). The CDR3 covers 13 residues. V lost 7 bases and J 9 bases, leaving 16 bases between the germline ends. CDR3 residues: CASTRGPAGPQHF. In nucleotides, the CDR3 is TGTGCCAGCACCAGGGGACCGGCGGGGCCCCAGCATTTT.

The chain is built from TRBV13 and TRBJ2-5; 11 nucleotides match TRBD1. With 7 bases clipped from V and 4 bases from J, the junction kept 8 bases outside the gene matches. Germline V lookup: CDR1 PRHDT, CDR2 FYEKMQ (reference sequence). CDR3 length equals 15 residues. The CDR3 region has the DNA TGTGCCAGCACCTCGGGGGACAGGGGGAGAGAGACCCAGTACTTC. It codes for CASTSGDRGRETQYF.

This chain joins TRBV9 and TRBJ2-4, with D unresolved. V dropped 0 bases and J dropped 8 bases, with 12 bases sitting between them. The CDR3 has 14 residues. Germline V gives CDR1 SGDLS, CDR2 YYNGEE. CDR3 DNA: TGTGCCAGCAGCGTAGGGCGTACGGGCGACATTCAGTACTTC. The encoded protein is CASSVGRTGDIQYF.

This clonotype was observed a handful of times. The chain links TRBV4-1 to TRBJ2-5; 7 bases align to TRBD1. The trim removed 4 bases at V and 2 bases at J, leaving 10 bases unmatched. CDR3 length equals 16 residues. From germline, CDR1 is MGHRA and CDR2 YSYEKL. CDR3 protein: CASSPYVGQKQETQYF. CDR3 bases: TGCGCCAGCAGCCCCTACGTGGGACAGAAGCAAGAGACCCAGTACTTC.

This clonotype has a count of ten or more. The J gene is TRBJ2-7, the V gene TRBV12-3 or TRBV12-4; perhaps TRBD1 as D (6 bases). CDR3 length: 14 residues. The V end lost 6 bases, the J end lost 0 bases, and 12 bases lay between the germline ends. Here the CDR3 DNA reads TGTGCCAGCAGCCACCGGGACAACTCCTACGAGCAGTACTTC. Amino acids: CASSHRDNSYEQYF.

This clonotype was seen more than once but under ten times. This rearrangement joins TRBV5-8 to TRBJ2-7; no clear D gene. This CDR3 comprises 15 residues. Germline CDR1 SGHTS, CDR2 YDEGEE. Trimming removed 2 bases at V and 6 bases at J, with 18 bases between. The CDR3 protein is CASSFKGPTLGEQYF. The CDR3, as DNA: TGTGCCAGCAGCTTTAAAGGCCCGACCCTCGGCGAGCAGTACTTC. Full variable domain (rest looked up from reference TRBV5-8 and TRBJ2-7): EAGVTQSPTHLIKTRGQQATLRCSPISGHTSVYWYQQALGLGLQFLLWYDEGEERNRGNFPPRFSGRQFPNYSSELNVNALELEDSALYLCASSFKGPTLGEQYFGPGTRLTVT.

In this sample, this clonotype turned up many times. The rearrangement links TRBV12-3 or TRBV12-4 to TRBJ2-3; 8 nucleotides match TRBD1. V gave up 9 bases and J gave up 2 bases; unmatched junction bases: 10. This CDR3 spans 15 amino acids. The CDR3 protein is CASGTRDRFTDTQYF. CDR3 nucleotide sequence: TGTGCCAGTGGTACTCGGGACAGGTTCACAGATACGCAGTATTTT.

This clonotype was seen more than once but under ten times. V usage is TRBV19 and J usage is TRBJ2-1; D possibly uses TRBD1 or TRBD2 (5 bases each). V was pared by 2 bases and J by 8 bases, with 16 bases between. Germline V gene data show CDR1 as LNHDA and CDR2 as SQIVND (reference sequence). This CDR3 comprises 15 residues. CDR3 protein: CASSISVAGSHEQFF. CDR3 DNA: TGTGCCAGTAGTATATCGGTGGCAGGGAGTCATGAGCAGTTCTTC.

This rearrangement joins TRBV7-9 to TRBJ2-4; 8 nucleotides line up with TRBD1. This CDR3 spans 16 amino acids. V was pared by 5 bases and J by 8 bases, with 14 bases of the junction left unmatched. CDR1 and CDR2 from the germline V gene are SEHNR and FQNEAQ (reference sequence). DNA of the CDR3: TGTGCCAGCAGCACTTCCGGGACAGGAAGGAGGGACATTCAGTACTTC. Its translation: CASSTSGTGRRDIQYF. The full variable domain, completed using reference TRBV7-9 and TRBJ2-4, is DTGVSQNPRHKITKRGQNVTFRCDPISEHNRLYWYRQTLGQGPEFLTYFQNEAQLEKSRLLSDRFSAERPKGSFSTLEIQRTEQGDSAMYLCASSTSGTGRRDIQYFGAGTRLSVL.

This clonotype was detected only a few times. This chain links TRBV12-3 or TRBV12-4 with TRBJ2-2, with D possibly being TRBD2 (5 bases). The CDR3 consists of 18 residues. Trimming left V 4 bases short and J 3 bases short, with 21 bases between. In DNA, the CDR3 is TGTGCCAGCAGTTCCGACCCTTGGTGGCGGGCCTACACCGGGGAGCTGTTTTTT. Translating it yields CASSSDPWWRAYTGELFF.

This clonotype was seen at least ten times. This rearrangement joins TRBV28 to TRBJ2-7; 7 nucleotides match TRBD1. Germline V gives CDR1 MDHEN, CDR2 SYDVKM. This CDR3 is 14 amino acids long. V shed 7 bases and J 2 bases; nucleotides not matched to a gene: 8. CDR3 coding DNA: TGTGCCAGCAAATGGACAGGAGTTCCCTACGAGCAGTACTTC. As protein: CASKWTGVPYEQYF.

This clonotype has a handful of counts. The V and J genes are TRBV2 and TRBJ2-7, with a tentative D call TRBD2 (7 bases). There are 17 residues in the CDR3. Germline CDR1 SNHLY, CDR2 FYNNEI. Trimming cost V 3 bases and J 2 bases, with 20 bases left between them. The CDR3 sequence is CASSDPLGGAGTYEQYF. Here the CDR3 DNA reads TGTGCCAGCAGTGACCCCCTAGGGGGGGCAGGGACCTACGAGCAGTACTTC.

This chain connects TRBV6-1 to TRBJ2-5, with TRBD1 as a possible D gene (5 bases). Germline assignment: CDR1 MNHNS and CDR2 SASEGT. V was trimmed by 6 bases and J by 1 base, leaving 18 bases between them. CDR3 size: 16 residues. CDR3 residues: CASRRNLQELQETQYF. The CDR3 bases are TGTGCCAGCAGAAGAAATTTACAGGAGCTCCAAGAGACCCAGTACTTC.

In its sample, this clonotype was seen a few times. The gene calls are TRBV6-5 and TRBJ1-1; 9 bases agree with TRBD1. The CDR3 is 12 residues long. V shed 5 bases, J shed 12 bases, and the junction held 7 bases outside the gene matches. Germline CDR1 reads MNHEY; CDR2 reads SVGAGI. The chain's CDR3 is CASSPGTGITFF. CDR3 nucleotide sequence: TGTGCCAGCAGTCCGGGGACAGGGATAACTTTCTTT.

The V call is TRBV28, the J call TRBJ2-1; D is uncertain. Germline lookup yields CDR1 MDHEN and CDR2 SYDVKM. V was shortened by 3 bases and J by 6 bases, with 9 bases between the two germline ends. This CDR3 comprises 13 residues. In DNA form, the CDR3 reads TGTGCCAGCAGTTTCCGGGTTTCCAATGAGCAGTTCTTC. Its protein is CASSFRVSNEQFF.

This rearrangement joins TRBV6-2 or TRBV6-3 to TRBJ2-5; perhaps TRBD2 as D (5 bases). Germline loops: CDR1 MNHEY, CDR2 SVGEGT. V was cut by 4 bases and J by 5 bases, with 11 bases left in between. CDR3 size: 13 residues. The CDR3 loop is CASSSAGVETQYF. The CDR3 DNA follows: TGTGCCAGCAGTTCCGCGGGTGTGGAGACCCAGTACTTC.

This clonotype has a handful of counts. CDR3 loop: CASSSALARTNTGELFF. Here the CDR3 DNA reads TGTGCCAGCAGCTCGGCCTTAGCGAGAACGAACACCGGGGAGCTGTTTTTT. The chain has TRBV5-6 and TRBJ2-2, with D perhaps matching TRBD2 (5 bases). The CDR3 runs to 17 residues. The germline V and J ends were trimmed by 3 bases and 0 bases, with 15 bases remaining between them. Germline CDR1 and CDR2: SGHDT and YYEEEE. Full variable domain (rest looked up from reference TRBV5-6 and TRBJ2-2): DAGVTQSPTHLIKTRGQQVTLRCSPKSGHDTVSWYQQALGQGPQFIFQYYEEEERQRGNFPDRFSGHQFPNYSSELNVNALLLGDSALYLCASSSALARTNTGELFFGEGSRLTVL.

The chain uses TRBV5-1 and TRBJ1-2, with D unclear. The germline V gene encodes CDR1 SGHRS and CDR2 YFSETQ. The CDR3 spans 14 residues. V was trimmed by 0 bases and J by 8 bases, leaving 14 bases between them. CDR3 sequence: CASSLVGTGGGYTF. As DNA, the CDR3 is TGCGCCAGCAGCTTGGTTGGCACCGGAGGCGGCTACACCTTC. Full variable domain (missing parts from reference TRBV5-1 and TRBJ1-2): KAGVTQTPRYLIKTRGQQVTLSCSPISGHRSVSWYQQTPGQGLQFLFEYFSETQRNKGNFPGRFSGRQFSNSRSEMNVSTLELGDSALYLCASSLVGTGGGYTFGSGTRLTVV.

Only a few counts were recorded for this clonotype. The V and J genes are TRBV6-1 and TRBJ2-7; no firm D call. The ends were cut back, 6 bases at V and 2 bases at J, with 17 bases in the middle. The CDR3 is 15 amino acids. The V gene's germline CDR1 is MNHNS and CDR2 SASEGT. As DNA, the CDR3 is TGTGCCAGCAGACCTCCAGGCGTACCAACCTACGAGCAGTACTTC. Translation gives CASRPPGVPTYEQYF.

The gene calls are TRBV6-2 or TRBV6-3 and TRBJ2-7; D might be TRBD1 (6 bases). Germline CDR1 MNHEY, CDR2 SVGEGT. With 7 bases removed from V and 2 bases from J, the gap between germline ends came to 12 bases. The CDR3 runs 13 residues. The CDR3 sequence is CASTRDTTYEQYF. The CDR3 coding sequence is TGTGCCAGCACCCGGGACACAACCTACGAGCAGTACTTC.

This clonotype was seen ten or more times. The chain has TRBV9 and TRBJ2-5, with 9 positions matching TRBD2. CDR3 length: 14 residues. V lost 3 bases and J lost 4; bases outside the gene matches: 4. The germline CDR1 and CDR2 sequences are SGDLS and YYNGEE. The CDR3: CASSASGRPETQYF. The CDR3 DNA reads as TGTGCCAGCAGCGCGAGCGGGAGGCCAGAGACCCAGTACTTC.

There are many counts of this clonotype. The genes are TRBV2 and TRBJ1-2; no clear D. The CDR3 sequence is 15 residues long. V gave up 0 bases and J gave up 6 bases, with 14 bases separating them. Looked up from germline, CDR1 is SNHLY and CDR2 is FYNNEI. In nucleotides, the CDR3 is TGTGCCAGCAGTGAAGCGTTACCCCAATTGGATGGCTACACCTTC. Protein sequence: CASSEALPQLDGYTF. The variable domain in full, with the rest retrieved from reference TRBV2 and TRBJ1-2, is EPEVTQTPSHQVTQMGQEVILRCVPISNHLYFYWYRQILGQKVEFLVSFYNNEISEKSEIFDDQFSVERPDGSNFTLKIRSTKLEDSAMYFCASSEALPQLDGYTFGSGTRLTVV.

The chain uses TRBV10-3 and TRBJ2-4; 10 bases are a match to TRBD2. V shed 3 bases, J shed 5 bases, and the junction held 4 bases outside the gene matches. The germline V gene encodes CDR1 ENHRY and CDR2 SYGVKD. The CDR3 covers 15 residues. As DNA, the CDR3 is TGTGCCATCAGTGAAGTTCTAGCGGGGGAAAACATTCAGTACTTC. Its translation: CAISEVLAGENIQYF.

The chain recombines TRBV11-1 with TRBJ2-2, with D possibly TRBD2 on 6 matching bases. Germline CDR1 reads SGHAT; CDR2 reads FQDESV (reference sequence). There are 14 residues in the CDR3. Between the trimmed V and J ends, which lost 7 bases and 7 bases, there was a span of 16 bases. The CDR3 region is CASIARTGVGELFF. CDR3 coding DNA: TGTGCCAGCATCGCTCGAACGGGGGTCGGGGAGCTGTTTTTT.

The CDR3 loop reads CASTEGPQETQYF. Here the CDR3 DNA reads TGTGCCAGCACCGAGGGGCCCCAAGAGACCCAGTACTTC. The rearrangement links TRBV12-3 or TRBV12-4 to TRBJ2-5; D may correspond to TRBD1 or TRBD2 (5 bases each). V was cut by 7 bases and J by 1 base, with 10 bases left in between. The CDR3 runs 13 residues.

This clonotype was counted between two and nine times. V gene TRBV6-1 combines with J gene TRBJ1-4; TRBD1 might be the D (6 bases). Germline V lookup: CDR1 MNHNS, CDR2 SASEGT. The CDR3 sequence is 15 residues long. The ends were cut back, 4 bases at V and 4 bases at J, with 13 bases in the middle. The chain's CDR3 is CASSGWTDGNEKLFF. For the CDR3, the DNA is TGTGCCAGCAGTGGGTGGACAGATGGTAATGAAAAACTGTTTTTT.